Each of the 13 T cell receptor beta chains below was sequenced from the same sample in a study of vaccination effects on CD4 cells after COVID-19. Method: immunoSEQ multiplex PCR; TCRdb's copy keeps in-frame clones and lacks some. The sample contains approximately 26,000 clones, about 76% of which appear only once. Expansion of antigen-specific CD4+ T cells with viral peptide pools was carried out by the ViraFEST assay before sequencing. Investigators separated out CD4+ T cells once around eleven days of culture had passed. Between March and December 2020, the person had a SARS-CoV-2 infection that PCR confirmed. No cognate antigen is known for these TCRs. Sequenced here: CD4+ T cells from PBMCs cultured with HCoV-NL63 spike peptides, sampled before COVID-19 vaccination. The receptors were sampled from a human donor who had a prior SARS-CoV-2 infection.

The sample holds a few counts of this clone. This CDR3 is CASSRDRGGISYTF. CDR3 nucleotide sequence: TGTGCCAGCAGCCGGGATCGGGGTGGGATTTCATACACCTTC. The chain combines TRBV14 with TRBJ1-2; D gene unclear. Trimming pared 4 bases from V and 11 bases from J, leaving 20 bases between. CDR1 and CDR2 from the germline V gene are SGHDN and FVKESK. This CDR3 is 14 amino acids long.

The chain joins TRBV4-1 to TRBJ2-5; D gene unclear. Germline-derived CDR1 and CDR2 are MGHRA and YSYEKL. V dropped 0 bases and J dropped 2 bases, with 10 bases sitting between them. This CDR3 region has 15 residues. The CDR3 bases are TGCGCCAGCAGCCAAGATCTGTCAGGACAAGAGACCCAGTACTTC. This codes for CASSQDLSGQETQYF.

The V call is TRBV5-1, the J call TRBJ2-5; no definite D call. CDR1 SGHRS and CDR2 YFSETQ come from the germline V gene. Between the trimmed V and J ends, which lost 4 bases and 0 bases, there was a span of 7 bases. This CDR3 contains 13 residues. CDR3 DNA sequence: TGCGCCAGCAGCGTCGACTACCAAGAGACCCAGTACTTC. Its translation: CASSVDYQETQYF.

This clone came up a few times. The gene calls are TRBV18 and TRBJ2-7, with D possibly being TRBD2 (5 bases). The CDR3 has 13 residues. Germline loops: CDR1 KGHSH, CDR2 LQKENI. Trimming left V 6 bases short and J 2 bases short, with 11 bases between. DNA of the CDR3: TGTGCCAGCTCCGGGATATCCCCCTACGAGCAGTACTTC. Residues: CASSGISPYEQYF.

The chain couples TRBV5-4 to TRBJ2-5; D is undetermined. CDR3 length equals 15 residues. Trimming removed 4 bases at V and 5 bases at J, with 18 bases between. In germline, CDR1 is SGHNT, CDR2 YYREEE (reference sequence). This chain's CDR3 is CASSLDPIVRETQYF. DNA of the CDR3: TGTGCCAGCAGCCTAGACCCCATCGTTCGGGAGACCCAGTACTTC.

DNA of the CDR3: TGTGCCAGCACTCGACTAGCGGGATCCTACGAGCAGTACTTC. It is translated as CASTRLAGSYEQYF. The chain employs TRBV28 and TRBJ2-7; 11 bases align to TRBD2. CDR3 size: 14 residues. V shed 7 bases, J shed 1 base, and the junction held 3 bases outside the gene matches. Germline CDR1 MDHEN, CDR2 SYDVKM.

In this sample, this clone turned up a few times. The chain joins TRBV30 to TRBJ2-7; TRBD2 agrees at 10 bases. The CDR3 has 15 amino acids. V lost 1 base to trimming and J lost 9 bases; unmatched junction nucleotides: 12. Per germline, CDR1 GTSNPN and CDR2 SVGIG (reference sequence). CDR3 loop: CAWSGDLAGASGQYF. CDR3 bases: TGTGCCTGGAGTGGGGATCTAGCGGGAGCTTCTGGGCAGTACTTC.

This clone was counted once. The V call is TRBV30, the J call TRBJ1-3; perhaps TRBD1 as D (5 bases). Trimming cost V 3 bases and J 1 base, with 10 bases left between them. Germline V gene sequence: CDR1 GTSNPN, CDR2 SVGIG (reference sequence). CDR3 length: 14 amino acids. The CDR3 coding sequence is TGTGCCTGGAGGCTCGCAGGGTCTGGAAACACCATATATTTT. As protein: CAWRLAGSGNTIYF.

The chain has TRBV18 and TRBJ2-3; D might be TRBD2 (6 bases). V gave up 4 bases and J gave up 0 bases, with 14 bases separating them. The CDR3 consists of 16 residues. Germline V gives CDR1 KGHSH, CDR2 LQKENI. CDR3 bases: TGTGCCAGCTCACATCAACCCGGGACTAGCACAGATACGCAGTATTTT. Amino acids: CASSHQPGTSTDTQYF.

The genes are TRBV4-2 and TRBJ2-7, with 10 bases identical to TRBD2. The CDR3 is made up of 16 amino acids. With V trimmed by 2 bases and J by 2 bases, 6 bases remained unmatched. Germline CDR1 is LGHNA and CDR2 is YNFKEQ. CDR3 nucleotides: TGTGCCAGCAGCCAACCCCTAGCGGGGGCCCCCTACGAGCAGTACTTC. Amino acids: CASSQPLAGAPYEQYF.

V usage is TRBV7-2 and J usage is TRBJ1-3; D is perhaps TRBD1 (5 bases). The CDR3 covers 14 residues. Germline V gene data show CDR1 as SGHTA and CDR2 as FQGNSA. Trimming removed 3 bases at V and 0 bases at J, with 6 bases between. The CDR3 spells CASSFRDSGNTIYF. CDR3 nucleotides: TGTGCCAGCAGCTTCAGGGACTCTGGAAACACCATATATTTT.

This clone showed up just a few times. The chain recombines TRBV9 with TRBJ2-3, with unresolved D. The CDR3 totals 16 residues. V lost 0 bases and J lost 4, with 15 bases in between. Per the germline V gene, CDR1 is SGDLS and CDR2 is YYNGEE. For the CDR3, the DNA is TGTGCCAGCAGCGTAGCGGTGAATTTGGGCTCAGATACGCAGTATTTT. It encodes CASSVAVNLGSDTQYF.

The rearrangement joins TRBV5-4 to TRBJ2-2; a weak D match, TRBD1 (5 bases). The CDR3 spans 15 residues. Germline V gene lookup returns CDR1 SGHNT and CDR2 YYREEE (reference sequence). Trimming pared 7 bases from V and 0 bases from J, leaving 13 bases between. The CDR3 protein is CASGRQSPNTGELFF. CDR3 nucleotides: TGTGCCAGCGGTCGACAGTCCCCGAACACCGGGGAGCTGTTTTTT.